This T cell receptor beta chain was sequenced for a study of blood T cell repertoires in COVID-19. The CDR3 covers 14 residues. Germline values: CDR1 SGHTA, CDR2 FQGTGA. V was shortened by 5 bases and J by 2 bases, with 9 bases between the two germline ends. This table comes from immunoSEQ multiplex PCR, and its TCRdb copy is limited to in-frame clones, with some not included. The sample consists of 200,000 to 300,000 clones, more than 75% of them appearing once. This TCR was recovered from a man older than 75 with acute or convalescent COVID-19. Sequencing was carried out using peripheral blood. This sequence joins TRBV7-3 and TRBJ2-2; D unresolved. In DNA form, the CDR3 reads TGTGCCAGCAGCAAAACAGCAAACACCGGGGAGCTGTTTTTT. This translates into CASSKTANTGELFF.